This TCR beta chain was recovered during a study of blood T cell repertoires in COVID-19. Contact with a PCR-confirmed or clinician-diagnosed COVID-19 case occurred within 2 weeks of entry. This clone occurred once. The data were produced by immunoSEQ multiplex PCR, yet TCRdb's version contains in-frame clones alone and is incomplete. The sample gives some 64,000 clones, around 66% of which show up once; around half is in the top ten. The V end was cut by 4 bases, the J end by 6 bases, with 10 bases between. The CDR3 sequence is 13 residues long. The genes are TRBV12-3 or TRBV12-4 and TRBJ1-5, with D unresolved. This TCR was sampled from a woman aged 55-69 years who had been exposed to COVID-19. The source material was PBMCs or T cells enriched from blood (not recorded which). Here the CDR3 reads CASSSVVSQPQHF. The CDR3 DNA follows: TGTGCCAGCAGTTCCGTTGTCAGTCAGCCCCAGCATTTT.